The entry below describes one T cell receptor (beta chain). RNA served as the template for amplifying TCR beta CDR3 regions. The library came from an HTBI-primed first-round RT-PCR and a second-round multiplex PCR. TCRdb independently ran MiXCR on the multiplex PCR reads; one entry per CDR3 protein. The table shows over a million distinct CDR3 sequences, with less than 45% occurring only once. This sample is part of a study of Graves' ophthalmopathy and Graves' hyperthyroidism. Looked up from germline, CDR1 is DFQATT and CDR2 is SNEGSKA (reference sequence). V lost 4 bases and J lost 5, with 21 bases in between. The CDR3 sequence is 15 residues long.

The V gene is TRBV20-1, the J gene TRBJ2-7, with D maybe TRBD2 (5 bases). The TCR was taken from an adult man with Graves' hyperthyroidism. Sequencing was performed on peripheral blood or thyroid tissue (not recorded which). Here the CDR3 reads CSAIFTAGVRHEQYF. In DNA form, the CDR3 reads TGCAGTGCTATCTTTACGGCGGGTGTACGGCACGAGCAGTACTTC.